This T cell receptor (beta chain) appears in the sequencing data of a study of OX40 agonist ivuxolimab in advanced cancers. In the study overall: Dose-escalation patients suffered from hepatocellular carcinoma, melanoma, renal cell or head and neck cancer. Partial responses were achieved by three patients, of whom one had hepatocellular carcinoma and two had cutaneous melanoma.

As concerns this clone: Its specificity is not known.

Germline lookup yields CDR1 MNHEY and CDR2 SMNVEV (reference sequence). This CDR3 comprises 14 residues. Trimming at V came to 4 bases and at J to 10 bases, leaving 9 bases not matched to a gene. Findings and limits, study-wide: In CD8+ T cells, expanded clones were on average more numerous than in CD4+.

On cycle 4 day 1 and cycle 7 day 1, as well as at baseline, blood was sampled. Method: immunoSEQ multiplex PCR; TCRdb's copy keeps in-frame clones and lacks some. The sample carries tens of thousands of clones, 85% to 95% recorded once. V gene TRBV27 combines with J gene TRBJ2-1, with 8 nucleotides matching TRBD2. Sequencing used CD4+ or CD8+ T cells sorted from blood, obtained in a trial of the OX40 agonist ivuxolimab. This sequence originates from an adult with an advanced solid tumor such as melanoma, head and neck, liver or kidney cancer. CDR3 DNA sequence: TGTGCCAGCAGTTCACCGGGACTAGAGGTCGAGCAGTTCTTC. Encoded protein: CASSSPGLEVEQFF.